These 29 T cell receptor beta chains originate from one sample sequenced in a study of early T cells in non-severe SARS-CoV-2 infection. TCRdb reprocessed the 5' RACE reads via MiXCR and lists one record per CDR3 protein. Here the sample spans just under 30,000 distinct CDR3 sequences, approximately 4.7% being singletons. The specimen was whole blood. These TCRs come from an adult who was a healthcare worker with PCR-confirmed SARS-CoV-2 infection or an uninfected control (not recorded which).

The rearrangement joins TRBV18 to TRBJ2-4; 9 nucleotides match TRBD1. With 3 bases clipped from V and 2 bases from J, the junction kept 5 bases outside the gene matches. This CDR3 contains 16 residues. Per the germline V gene, CDR1 is KGHSH and CDR2 is LQKENI. Here the CDR3 DNA reads TGTGCCAGCTCACCGGACAGGGGAAATTCCAAAAACATTCAGTACTTC. Translated, it gives CASSPDRGNSKNIQYF.

The chain recombines TRBV4-3 with TRBJ2-7; TRBD2 is a possible D gene (6 bases). Deletions cut 0 bases from V and 1 base from J, with 10 bases between. This CDR3 is 15 amino acids long. The germline V gene encodes CDR1 LGHNA and CDR2 YSLEER. The CDR3 protein is CASSQEQEGSYEQYF. DNA of the CDR3: TGCGCCAGCAGCCAAGAGCAGGAGGGTTCCTACGAGCAGTACTTC.

This clonotype has ten or more counts. The chain links TRBV12-5 to TRBJ1-2, with TRBD1 matching 7 bases. This CDR3 has 14 residues. Germline V lookup: CDR1 LGHNT, CDR2 FRNRAP. The V gene end was trimmed by 2 bases and the J gene end by 7 bases; junction bases not matched to a gene: 7. The chain's CDR3 is CASGLMEQGSGYTF. In DNA, the CDR3 is TGTGCTAGTGGTTTGATGGAACAGGGGAGTGGCTACACCTTC.

This clonotype has ten or more counts. V gene TRBV7-9 combines with J gene TRBJ2-3, with D possibly matching TRBD1 (6 bases). Germline V CDR1 and CDR2: SEHNR, FQNEAQ (reference sequence). The germline V and J ends were trimmed by 5 bases and 6 bases, with 15 bases remaining between them. This CDR3 is 14 amino acids long. CDR3 in DNA: TGTGCCAGCAGCACCACTCACAGGGATGATACGCAGTATTTT. This translates into CASSTTHRDDTQYF.

This clonotype was found many times. The rearrangement joins TRBV7-8 to TRBJ2-1; tentatively, D is TRBD1 or TRBD2 (5 bases each). Trimming removed 1 base from V and 9 bases from J, with 19 bases in between. This CDR3 is 16 amino acids long. In germline, CDR1 is SGHVS, CDR2 FQNEAQ. The DNA for the CDR3 is TGTGCCAGCAGCTTAGTTGGCAGGGTGGGAGTGGGTGAGCAGTTCTTC. Residues: CASSLVGRVGVGEQFF.

This clonotype was counted many times. This sequence joins TRBV28 and TRBJ1-5; D is uncertain. Looked up from germline, CDR1 is MDHEN and CDR2 is SYDVKM. Trimming took 7 bases from V and 7 from J, leaving 20 bases between them. This CDR3 has 15 residues. CDR3: CASTRDTRTIQPQHF. Written as DNA, the CDR3 is TGTGCCAGCACCCGAGATACCCGGACTATCCAGCCCCAGCATTTT.

In its sample, this clonotype ranks as medium-sized. The chain uses TRBV5-5 and TRBJ2-3; weak D call: TRBD1 (6 bases). V dropped 5 bases and J dropped 6 bases, with 13 bases sitting between them. Per germline, CDR1 SGHKS and CDR2 YYEKEE (reference sequence). CDR3 length: 13 amino acids. The CDR3 sequence is CASRLTGLDTQYF. CDR3 sequence (DNA): TGTGCCAGCAGATTGACAGGCCTGGATACGCAGTATTTT.

The chain is built from TRBV12-3 or TRBV12-4 and TRBJ2-6; perhaps TRBD1 as D (6 bases). V was cut by 5 bases and J by 4 bases, with 9 bases left in between. The CDR3 totals 14 residues. The chain's CDR3 is CASSLQGGANVLTF. For the CDR3, the DNA is TGTGCCAGCAGTCTCCAGGGGGGGGCCAACGTCCTGACTTTC.

This clonotype was counted ten times or more. V usage is TRBV11-2 and J usage is TRBJ2-5, with D perhaps matching TRBD1 (6 bases). The germline CDR1 and CDR2 sequences are SGHAT and FQNNGV. The length of the CDR3 is 13 residues. The germline V and J ends were trimmed by 5 bases and 2 bases, with 9 bases remaining between them. CDR3 nucleotides: TGTGCCAGCAGCCTGGACAGACAAGAGACCCAGTACTTC. The encoded protein is CASSLDRQETQYF.

This clonotype was seen at least ten times. The chain combines TRBV6-1 with TRBJ2-3; TRBD1 agrees at 9 bases. Germline V gene lookup returns CDR1 MNHNS and CDR2 SASEGT. This CDR3 has 15 amino acids. The V and J ends lost 1 base and 2 bases, in that order; junction bases with no gene match: 1. The CDR3 bases are TGTGCCAGCAGTGAAGGGACAGGGGCCACAGATACGCAGTATTTT. Amino acid sequence: CASSEGTGATDTQYF.

This clonotype was observed many times. The rearrangement links TRBV20-1 to TRBJ1-2, with a tentative D call TRBD1 (5 bases). The CDR3 is made up of 13 amino acids. The V and J ends lost 7 bases and 2 bases respectively, with 14 bases between them. Germline V lookup: CDR1 DFQATT, CDR2 SNEGSKA (reference sequence). DNA for the CDR3: TGCAGTGTCCGGGCAGGGAGGAACTATGGCTACACCTTC. Translated, it gives CSVRAGRNYGYTF.

The chain carries TRBV7-2 and TRBJ1-1; 7 positions agree with TRBD1. The CDR3 has 14 residues. Germline V lookup: CDR1 SGHTA, CDR2 FQGNSA. V lost 6 bases, J lost 2 bases, and 6 bases stayed unmatched. The CDR3: CASRRGQENTEAFF. As DNA, the CDR3 is TGTGCCAGCAGGCGAGGACAGGAAAACACTGAAGCTTTCTTT.

This clonotype has a count of ten or more. The chain joins TRBV29-1 to TRBJ2-3; D might be TRBD2 (6 bases). Germline CDR1 SQVTM, CDR2 ANQGSEA. The CDR3 covers 13 residues. The germline V and J ends were trimmed by 0 bases and 8 bases, with 12 bases remaining between them. Written as DNA, the CDR3 is TGCAGCGTTGAAGAGAGGCAGGGAGGTACGCAGTATTTT. Amino acids: CSVEERQGGTQYF.

This clonotype was observed at least ten times. V usage is TRBV20-1 and J usage is TRBJ1-1, with D tentatively TRBD1 (5 bases). The CDR3 has 13 residues. Trimming removed 6 bases from V and 3 bases from J, with 14 bases in between. Per the germline V gene, CDR1 is DFQATT and CDR2 is SNEGSKA (reference sequence). CDR3 DNA sequence: TGCAGTGCCAGGTGGGGACGTGACACTGAAGCTTTCTTT. It translates to CSARWGRDTEAFF.

This clonotype appeared a few times. V usage is TRBV5-1 and J usage is TRBJ2-3; tentatively, D is TRBD1 (5 bases). The V and J ends lost 0 bases and 6 bases respectively, with 11 bases between them. CDR3 length: 14 amino acids. From germline, CDR1 is SGHRS and CDR2 YFSETQ. As DNA, the CDR3 is TGCGCCAGCAGCTTGGTCACGAACAGGGATACGCAGTATTTT. It yields the protein CASSLVTNRDTQYF.

This clonotype has ten or more counts. The rearrangement joins TRBV20-1 to TRBJ2-7, with TRBD2 identical over 7 bases. The V gene end was trimmed by 4 bases and the J gene end by 3 bases; junction bases not matched to a gene: 6. This CDR3 has 13 residues. Germline values: CDR1 DFQATT, CDR2 SNEGSKA (reference sequence). The CDR3 DNA follows: TGCAGTGCTAAGAGCGGGGCCAACTACGAGCAGTACTTC. Protein product: CSAKSGANYEQYF.

The gene calls are TRBV9 and TRBJ2-7; no reliable D call. There are 14 residues in the CDR3. Germline V gene lookup returns CDR1 SGDLS and CDR2 YYNGEE. V was clipped by 0 bases and J by 0 bases, with 7 bases between them. The CDR3 region is CASSVALRSYEQYF. The CDR3 DNA follows: TGTGCCAGCAGCGTAGCTCTCCGCTCCTACGAGCAGTACTTC.

This clonotype was counted a few times. The CDR3 DNA is TGTGCCAGCAGGTCGGGACAGTCCGCGTCCTACGAGCAGTACTTC. This sequence encodes CASRSGQSASYEQYF. The V gene is TRBV6-5, the J gene TRBJ2-7, with 7 bases lining up with TRBD1. Germline trimming cut 6 bases from V and 1 base from J; bases unmatched to any gene: 9. Germline values: CDR1 MNHEY, CDR2 SVGAGI. This CDR3 is 15 amino acids long.

This clonotype was seen at least ten times. The chain uses TRBV7-8 and TRBJ2-7; 7 nucleotides align to TRBD1. V trimming: 6 bases; J trimming: 4 bases; junction bases outside the gene matches: 9. This CDR3 has 14 residues. CDR1 and CDR2 (germline): SGHVS, FQNEAQ. CDR3: CASRTGSSTYEQYF. The CDR3 DNA follows: TGTGCCAGCAGGACAGGGTCCTCAACTTACGAGCAGTACTTC.

This clonotype came up many times. The V gene is TRBV2, the J gene TRBJ2-7; D not certain. Germline V lookup: CDR1 SNHLY, CDR2 FYNNEI. The germline V and J ends were trimmed by 4 bases and 4 bases, with 8 bases remaining between them. The CDR3 runs 12 residues. The CDR3, as DNA: TGTGCCAGCAGTGTAAGCCGGTACGAGCAGTACTTC. It yields the protein CASSVSRYEQYF.

This clonotype was seen at least ten times. The chain couples TRBV20-1 to TRBJ2-3, with D uncertain. Trimming took off 4 bases at V and 0 bases at J, with 14 bases between the two ends. Germline V gene data show CDR1 as DFQATT and CDR2 as SNEGSKA (reference sequence). The CDR3 extends over 15 amino acids. CDR3 sequence: CSAIAKGFSTDTQYF. In DNA, the CDR3 is TGCAGTGCTATTGCGAAGGGTTTTAGCACAGATACGCAGTATTTT.

This clonotype appeared many times. This chain joins TRBV28 and TRBJ1-2; D unresolved. Per the germline V gene, CDR1 is MDHEN and CDR2 is SYDVKM. The CDR3 is 13 amino acids. Trimming took 10 bases from V and 8 from J, leaving 20 bases between them. CDR3 sequence reads: CATLPLRTRGYTF. DNA for the CDR3: TGTGCCACCTTACCCCTCAGAACTCGGGGCTACACCTTC.

Many counts were recorded for this clonotype. For the CDR3, the DNA is TGTGCCGTGAATCGGGGGGGAAGCACAGATACGCAGTATTTT. Amino acid sequence: CAVNRGGSTDTQYF. V and J are TRBV6-6 and TRBJ2-3; 8 bases map to TRBD2. Germline V gene sequence: CDR1 MNHNY, CDR2 SVGAGI (reference sequence). This CDR3 spans 14 amino acids. V was pared by 11 bases and J by 0 bases, with 7 bases of the junction left unmatched.

DNA of the CDR3: TGTGCCAGCAGTGAAATAGACGAGCAGTACTTC. Protein sequence: CASSEIDEQYF. The rearrangement uses TRBV2 and TRBJ2-7; no definite D call. In germline, CDR1 is SNHLY, CDR2 FYNNEI. Trimming left V 2 bases short and J 5 bases short, with 4 bases between. There are 11 residues in the CDR3.

This clonotype was seen ten or more times. CDR3: CASSSNTGSNQPQHF. The DNA of the CDR3 is TGTGCCAGCAGCTCCAATACAGGGAGCAATCAGCCCCAGCATTTT. The V call is TRBV9, the J call TRBJ1-5; D is perhaps TRBD1 (6 bases). Per the germline V gene, CDR1 is SGDLS and CDR2 is YYNGEE. CDR3 length: 15 amino acids. Trimming cost V 4 bases and J 1 base, with 12 bases left between them.

The table lists this clonotype with many counts. The chain couples TRBV7-9 to TRBJ1-4; D is possibly TRBD1 (5 bases). V was clipped by 2 bases and J by 5 bases, with 9 bases between them. Germline CDR1 and CDR2: SEHNR and FQNEAQ (reference sequence). The CDR3 loop spans 14 amino acids. CDR3 amino acids: CASSLSRENEKLFF. In DNA, the CDR3 is TGTGCCAGCAGCTTATCCAGGGAAAATGAAAAACTGTTTTTT.

This clonotype was found many times. V usage is TRBV7-7 and J usage is TRBJ2-1; 7 bases align to TRBD2. The CDR3 consists of 14 residues. CDR1 SSHAT and CDR2 FNYEAQ come from the germline V gene (reference sequence). After removal of 5 bases from V and 8 bases from J, the junction contained 9 bases not matched to a gene. The DNA of the CDR3 is TGTGCCAGCAGCCCCGGACTAGTTATCGATGAGCAGTTCTTC. Translating gives CASSPGLVIDEQFF.

J is TRBJ2-2 and V is TRBV11-3; D call uncertain. V shed 1 base and J shed 4 bases, with 7 bases lying between them. The CDR3 extends over 14 amino acids. Germline CDR1 SGHNT, CDR2 YENEEA. The CDR3: CASSLGGVTGELFF. DNA for the CDR3: TGTGCCAGCAGCTTAGGAGGAGTCACCGGGGAGCTGTTTTTT. The full variable domain, rest sourced from reference TRBV11-3 and TRBJ2-2, is EAGVVQSPRYKIIEKKQPVAFWCNPISGHNTLYWYLQNLGQGPELLIRYENEEAVDDSQLPKDRFSAERLKGVDSTLKIQPAELGDSAVYLCASSLGGVTGELFFGEGSRLTVL.

This clonotype was found many times. V and J are TRBV30 and TRBJ1-4, with 7 bases lining up with TRBD1. Germline-derived CDR1 and CDR2 are GTSNPN and SVGIG (reference sequence). This CDR3 is 15 amino acids long. The V and J ends lost 5 bases and 0 bases, in that order; junction bases with no gene match: 6. The CDR3 reads CAWQGDIATNEKLFF. Here the CDR3 DNA reads TGTGCCTGGCAGGGGGACATCGCAACTAATGAAAAACTGTTTTTT.